This T cell receptor (beta chain) was recovered during a study of blood T cell repertoires in COVID-19. Study-level background: Nucleic acid was either cDNA or gDNA, and it came from T cells, B-cell-depleted T cells, or PBMCs.

Looked up from germline, CDR1 is LGHDT and CDR2 is YNNKEL (reference sequence). V lost 4 bases and J lost 3, with 15 bases in between. This CDR3 region has 15 residues. Those enrolled, adults aged roughly 18 to 89 years, came from roughly 23 US areas. Recovered status in Cohort 3 required two negative PCRs, clearance, or symptom resolution. Using immunoSEQ multiplex PCR, the repertoire was profiled, and TCRdb retains in-frame clones only, with some absent. The data show 150,000 to 200,000 clones, 82% seen once. The chain uses TRBV3-1 (or the pseudogene TRBV3-2) and TRBJ2-5; D might be TRBD1 (7 bases). Material: PBMCs or T cells enriched from blood (not recorded which). The TCR originated in a man aged 50 to 60 who had recovered from COVID-19. The CDR3 protein is CASSPFDREEETQYF. The CDR3 bases are TGTGCCAGCAGCCCCTTCGACAGGGAGGAAGAGACCCAGTACTTC.